This TCR beta chain was observed in a study of blood T cell repertoires in COVID-19. CDR3 length: 12 residues. The V end was cut by 6 bases, the J end by 2 bases, with 5 bases between. The method was immunoSEQ multiplex PCR; TCRdb's version includes in-frame clones alone and lacks a portion of them. The table records some 120,000 clones, under 95% of them present only once. Sequenced input: peripheral blood. The TCR sequence derives from a man aged 55 to 70 with COVID-19, enrolled during active disease. The chain uses TRBV12-3 or TRBV12-4 and TRBJ2-1; D is undetermined. CDR3 residues: CASSDTYNEQFF. The CDR3 DNA follows: TGTGCCAGCAGCGACACCTACAATGAGCAGTTCTTC.